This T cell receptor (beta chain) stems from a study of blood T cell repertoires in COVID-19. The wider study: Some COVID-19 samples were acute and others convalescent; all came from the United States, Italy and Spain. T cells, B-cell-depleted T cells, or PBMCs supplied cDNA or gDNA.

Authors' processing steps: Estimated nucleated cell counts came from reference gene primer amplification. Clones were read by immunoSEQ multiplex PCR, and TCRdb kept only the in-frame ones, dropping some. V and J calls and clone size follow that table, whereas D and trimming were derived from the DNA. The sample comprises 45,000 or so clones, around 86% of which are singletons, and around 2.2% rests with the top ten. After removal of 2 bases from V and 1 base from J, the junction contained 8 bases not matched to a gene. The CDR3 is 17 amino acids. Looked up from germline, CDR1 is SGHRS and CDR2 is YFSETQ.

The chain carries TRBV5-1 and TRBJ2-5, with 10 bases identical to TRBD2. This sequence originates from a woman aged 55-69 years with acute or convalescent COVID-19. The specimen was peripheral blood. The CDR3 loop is CASSLGSGGARQETQYF. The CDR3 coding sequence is TGCGCCAGCAGCTTAGGGAGCGGGGGGGCCCGCCAAGAGACCCAGTACTTC.